This T cell receptor beta chain was sequenced in a study of human T cells and chemical hapten exposure. Time point denoted: patch test 2, 6 weeks after DPC sensitization. Regarding treatment: therapeutic diphenylcyclopropenone sensitization with weekly scalp DPC. The V segment lost 9 bases and the J segment 7 bases; nucleotides outside the gene matches: 8. CDR1 LNHDA and CDR2 SQIVND come from the germline V gene (reference sequence). The CDR3 runs to 13 residues. TCRdb processed the RACE reads anew with MiXCR; each CDR3 protein has one entry. Among approximately 350,000 distinct CDR3 sequences listed, about 6% were seen once.

The chain joins TRBV19 to TRBJ2-2, with 7 bases aligning to TRBD1. The TCR sequence derives from a woman aged 18-30 years with alopecia areata. Some clones in this sample may be carry-over from other donors' samples. The sample was whole blood, taken in connection with sensitization to the hapten diphenylcyclopropenone (DPC). The CDR3 loop reads CASLSQGHGELFF. CDR3 in DNA: TGTGCCAGCCTTTCACAGGGGCACGGGGAGCTGTTTTTT.